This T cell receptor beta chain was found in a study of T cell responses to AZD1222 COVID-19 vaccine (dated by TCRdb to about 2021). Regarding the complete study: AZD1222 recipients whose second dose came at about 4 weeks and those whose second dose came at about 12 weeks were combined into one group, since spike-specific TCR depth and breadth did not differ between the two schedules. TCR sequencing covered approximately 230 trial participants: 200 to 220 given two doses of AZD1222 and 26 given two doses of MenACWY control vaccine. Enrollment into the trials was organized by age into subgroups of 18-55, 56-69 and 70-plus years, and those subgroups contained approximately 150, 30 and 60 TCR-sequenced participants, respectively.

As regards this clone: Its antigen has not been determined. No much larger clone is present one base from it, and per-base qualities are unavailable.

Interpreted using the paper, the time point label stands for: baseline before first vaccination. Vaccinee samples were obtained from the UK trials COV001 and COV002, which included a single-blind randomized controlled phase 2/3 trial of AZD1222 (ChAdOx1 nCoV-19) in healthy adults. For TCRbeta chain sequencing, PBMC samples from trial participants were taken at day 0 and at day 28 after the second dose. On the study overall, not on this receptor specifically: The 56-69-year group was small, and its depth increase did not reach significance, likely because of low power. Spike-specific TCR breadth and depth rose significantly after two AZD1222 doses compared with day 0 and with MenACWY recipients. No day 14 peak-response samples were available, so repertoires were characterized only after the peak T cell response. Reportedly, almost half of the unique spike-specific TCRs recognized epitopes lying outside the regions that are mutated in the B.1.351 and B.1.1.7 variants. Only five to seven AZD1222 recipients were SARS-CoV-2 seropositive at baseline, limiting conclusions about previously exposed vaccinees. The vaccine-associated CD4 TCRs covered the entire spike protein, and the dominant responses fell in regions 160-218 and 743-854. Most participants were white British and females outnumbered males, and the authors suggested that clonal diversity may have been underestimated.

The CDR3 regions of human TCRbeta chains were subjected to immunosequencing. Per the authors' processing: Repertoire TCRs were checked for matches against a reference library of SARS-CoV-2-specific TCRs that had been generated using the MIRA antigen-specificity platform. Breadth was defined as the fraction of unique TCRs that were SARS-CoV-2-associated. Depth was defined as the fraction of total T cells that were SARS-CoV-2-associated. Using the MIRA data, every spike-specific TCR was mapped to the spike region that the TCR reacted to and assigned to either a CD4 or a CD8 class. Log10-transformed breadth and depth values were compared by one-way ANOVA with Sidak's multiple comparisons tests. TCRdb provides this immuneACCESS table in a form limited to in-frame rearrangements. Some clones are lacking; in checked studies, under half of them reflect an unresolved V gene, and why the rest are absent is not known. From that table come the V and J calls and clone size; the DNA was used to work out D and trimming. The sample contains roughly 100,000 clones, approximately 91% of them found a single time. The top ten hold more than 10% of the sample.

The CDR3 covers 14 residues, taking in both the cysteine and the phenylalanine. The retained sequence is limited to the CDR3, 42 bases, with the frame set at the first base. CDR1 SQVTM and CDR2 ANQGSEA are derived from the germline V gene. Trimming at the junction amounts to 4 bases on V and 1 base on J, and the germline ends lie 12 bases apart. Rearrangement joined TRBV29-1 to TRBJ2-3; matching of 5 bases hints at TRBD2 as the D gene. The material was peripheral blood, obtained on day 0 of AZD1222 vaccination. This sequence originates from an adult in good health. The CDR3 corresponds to CSVARGTGTDTQYF. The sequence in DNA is TGCAGCGTTGCTCGGGGAACAGGCACAGATACGCAGTATTTT.